One sample yielded the 21 T cell receptor beta chains listed below, sequenced in a study of shared clonotypes between healthy human individuals. TCRdb's table, derived via immunoSEQ multiplex PCR, lists solely in-frame clones and lacks some. The repertoire includes 2,100,000 or so clones, 95% of them detected once, and about 0.13% sits in the top ten. The sequencing input was naive CD4+ T cells sorted from blood. Subset: CD45RA+ positively selected. The receptors stem from a man between 18 and 35 years old in good health.

The rearrangement uses TRBV30 and TRBJ2-5, with 12 bases lining up with TRBD2. This CDR3 comprises 14 residues. V dropped 4 bases and J dropped 6; count of bases not matched to a gene: 6. Germline V gives CDR1 GTSNPN, CDR2 SVGIG (reference sequence). CDR3 nucleotide sequence: TGTGCCTGGACCCTAGCGGGGGGGAGGAAGACCCAGTACTTC. Translated: CAWTLAGGRKTQYF.

A note on this clone: The sample holds other DNA sequences that translate to the same CDR3. The chain employs TRBV10-3 and TRBJ2-5, with a possible D match to TRBD2 (5 bases). Germline V gene lookup returns CDR1 ENHRY and CDR2 SYGVKD. CDR3 size: 13 residues. Trimming pared 0 bases from V and 4 bases from J, leaving 6 bases between. CDR3 residues: CAISESLAETQYF. DNA of the CDR3: TGTGCCATCAGTGAGTCCCTAGCAGAGACCCAGTACTTC.

The genes are TRBV6-1 and TRBJ1-1, with D perhaps matching TRBD1 (6 bases). V lost 7 bases and J 0 bases, leaving 12 bases between the germline ends. Looked up from germline, CDR1 is MNHNS and CDR2 is SASEGT. CDR3 length: 14 residues. The chain's CDR3 is CASTRTAMNTEAFF. CDR3 nucleotide sequence: TGTGCCAGCACACGGACAGCTATGAACACTGAAGCTTTCTTT.

The J gene is TRBJ2-7, the V gene TRBV7-2; TRBD1 agrees at 9 bases. Germline CDR1 is SGHTA and CDR2 is FQGNSA. The CDR3 consists of 15 residues. V lost 2 bases to trimming and J lost 6 bases; unmatched junction nucleotides: 8. The chain's CDR3 is CASSLRGQGTSEQYF. The CDR3 nucleotides read TGTGCCAGCAGCTTAAGGGGACAGGGCACCTCCGAGCAGTACTTC.

DNA of the CDR3: TGTGCCAGCAGTGGGGGGACCCAGTACTTC. Its protein product is CASSGGTQYF. The V call is TRBV2, the J call TRBJ2-5, with D uncertain. V gave up 4 bases and J gave up 7 bases, with 4 bases separating them. CDR3 length: 10 residues. CDR1 and CDR2 (germline): SNHLY, FYNNEI. Looking up the rest from reference TRBV2 and TRBJ2-5 gives the full variable domain: EPEVTQTPSHQVTQMGQEVILRCVPISNHLYFYWYRQILGQKVEFLVSFYNNEISEKSEIFDDQFSVERPDGSNFTLKIRSTKLEDSAMYFCASSGGTQYFGPGTRLLVL.

In DNA, the CDR3 is TGTGCCAGCAGCTCTCTGCGGGGGGAATGGGAGCAGTACTTC. Its protein product is CASSSLRGEWEQYF. This chain joins TRBV2 and TRBJ2-7, with TRBD2 identical over 8 bases. The CDR3 spans 14 residues. The germline V gene has CDR1 SNHLY and CDR2 FYNNEI. V was clipped by 6 bases and J by 7 bases; unmatched bases: 11. The variable domain in full, completed from reference TRBV2 and TRBJ2-7, reads EPEVTQTPSHQVTQMGQEVILRCVPISNHLYFYWYRQILGQKVEFLVSFYNNEISEKSEIFDDQFSVERPDGSNFTLKIRSTKLEDSAMYFCASSSLRGEWEQYFGPGTRLTVT.

The chain uses TRBV19 and TRBJ2-7; possibly TRBD2 for D (6 bases). Germline CDR1 and CDR2: LNHDA and SQIVND (reference sequence). The CDR3 length is 13 residues. V was shortened by 6 bases and J by 3 bases, with 12 bases between the two germline ends. The CDR3 DNA is TGTGCCAGTAGCAGGACTAAGGGCTACGAGCAGTACTTC. The encoded protein is CASSRTKGYEQYF. The variable domain in full, completed from reference TRBV19 and TRBJ2-7, reads DGGITQSPKYLFRKEGQNVTLSCEQNLNHDAMYWYRQDPGQGLRLIYYSQIVNDFQKGDIAEGYSVSREKKESFPLTVTSAQKNPTAFYLCASSRTKGYEQYFGPGTRLTVT.

This chain uses TRBV7-3 with TRBJ2-1; TRBD1 is a possible D gene (5 bases). The CDR3 totals 12 residues. The V and J ends lost 5 bases and 5 bases respectively, with 7 bases between them. The germline V gene encodes CDR1 SGHTA and CDR2 FQGTGA. The CDR3 region has the DNA TGTGCCAGCAGCAGGGGAAACAATGAGCAGTTCTTC. Protein sequence: CASSRGNNEQFF.

The chain uses TRBV12-5 and TRBJ2-1; TRBD1 might be the D (6 bases). The CDR3 length is 14 residues. V lost 4 bases, J lost 1 base, and 8 bases lay in between. CDR1 LGHNT and CDR2 FRNRAP come from the germline V gene. This CDR3 reads CASGSTGSYNEQFF. In nucleotides, the CDR3 is TGTGCTAGTGGTTCTACAGGGTCCTACAATGAGCAGTTCTTC.

On this clone: Within the sample, other DNA sequences also encode this same CDR3. The V call is TRBV10-3, the J call TRBJ2-7, with 8 bases aligning to TRBD1. With V trimmed by 3 bases and J by 5 bases, 6 bases remained unmatched. CDR3 length: 14 residues. In germline, CDR1 is ENHRY, CDR2 SYGVKD. For the CDR3, the DNA is TGTGCCATCAGTGAAGGGACAGGCGTCGACGAGCAGTACTTC. Protein product: CAISEGTGVDEQYF.

The rearrangement links TRBV5-6 to TRBJ2-5; possibly TRBD1 for D (5 bases). Germline CDR1 is SGHDT and CDR2 is YYEEEE. V dropped 1 base and J dropped 4 bases, with 14 bases sitting between them. This CDR3 is built from 15 residues. The CDR3 nucleotides read TGTGCCAGCAGCTTGTACTCAGGGATGGGAGAGACCCAGTACTTC. Translation: CASSLYSGMGETQYF.

This chain connects TRBV6-1 to TRBJ1-5, with D perhaps TRBD1 (5 bases). This CDR3 is built from 14 residues. Trimming cost V 6 bases and J 1 base, with 10 bases left between them. Germline lookup yields CDR1 MNHNS and CDR2 SASEGT. The CDR3 sequence: CASRLDRSNQPQHF. The CDR3 DNA is TGTGCCAGCAGACTTGACAGAAGCAATCAGCCCCAGCATTTT.

The chain links TRBV11-3 to TRBJ2-7; 12 nucleotides match TRBD2. The V gene's germline CDR1 is SGHNT and CDR2 YENEEA. The CDR3 totals 20 residues. Trimming at V came to 5 bases and at J to 3 bases, leaving 20 bases not matched to a gene. The CDR3 nucleotides read TGTGCCAGCAGCCGGCCCCGAGCCCTAGCGGGAGGGCCTGGGAACTACGAGCAGTACTTC. Translated: CASSRPRALAGGPGNYEQYF.

The gene calls are TRBV19 and TRBJ2-7, with D hard to call. From germline, CDR1 is LNHDA and CDR2 SQIVND (reference sequence). V lost 8 bases and J 7 bases, leaving 15 bases between the germline ends. This CDR3 region has 12 residues. The DNA for the CDR3 is TGTGCCAGTTCAACGGACGCTAAAGAGCAGTACTTC. As protein: CASSTDAKEQYF.

This chain joins TRBV10-3 and TRBJ1-2; D uncertain. Trimming shortened V by 4 bases and J by 8 bases, and 11 bases separated the two germline ends. This CDR3 has 12 amino acids. Germline loops: CDR1 ENHRY, CDR2 SYGVKD. CDR3 in amino acids: CAISVDGRGYTF. DNA for the CDR3: TGTGCCATCAGTGTGGACGGAAGGGGCTACACCTTC.

The CDR3 reads CSVPGQVNTEAFF. CDR3 sequence (DNA): TGCAGCGTCCCCGGACAGGTGAACACTGAAGCTTTCTTT. The rearrangement links TRBV29-1 to TRBJ1-1; TRBD1 agrees at 7 bases. The CDR3 has 13 residues. In germline, CDR1 is SQVTM, CDR2 ANQGSEA. The V and J ends lost 6 bases and 0 bases, in that order; junction bases with no gene match: 4.

V usage is TRBV6-1 and J usage is TRBJ2-2; tentatively, D is TRBD2 (6 bases). Germline V gene sequence: CDR1 MNHNS, CDR2 SASEGT. The CDR3 runs to 14 residues. The ends were cut back, 6 bases at V and 3 bases at J, with 11 bases in the middle. The CDR3 DNA follows: TGTGCCAGCAGGCGGGACGCCGACACCGGGGAGCTGTTTTTT. Translating gives CASRRDADTGELFF.

The chain combines TRBV9 with TRBJ2-7; no clear D. CDR3 length: 14 residues. In germline, CDR1 is SGDLS, CDR2 YYNGEE. V was clipped by 0 bases and J by 1 base, with 8 bases between them. CDR3 loop: CASSVALTSYEQYF. The CDR3 coding sequence is TGTGCCAGCAGCGTAGCTCTAACTTCCTACGAGCAGTACTTC.

The chain uses TRBV28 and TRBJ2-3, with D hard to call. The CDR3 runs to 12 residues. Germline values: CDR1 MDHEN, CDR2 SYDVKM. V was trimmed by 6 bases and J by 9 bases, leaving 13 bases between them. CDR3 bases: TGTGCCAGCAGCCCGCAAGCACGGACGCAGTATTTT. Translation: CASSPQARTQYF. Variable domain in full (rest from reference TRBV28 and TRBJ2-3): DVKVTQSSRYLVKRTGEKVFLECVQDMDHENMFWYRQDPGLGLRLIYFSYDVKMKEKGDIPEGYSVSREKKERFSLILESASTNQTSMYLCASSPQARTQYFGPGTRLTVL.

This chain joins TRBV5-1 and TRBJ1-6; D is perhaps TRBD1 (5 bases). This CDR3 spans 14 amino acids. V was clipped by 2 bases and J by 7 bases, with 10 bases between them. Germline V gene lookup returns CDR1 SGHRS and CDR2 YFSETQ. CDR3 DNA: TGCGCCAGCAGCTTAGACAGTACAAATTCACCCCTCCACTTT. Its protein is CASSLDSTNSPLHF.

V and J are TRBV7-2 and TRBJ2-7; 8 bases are a match to TRBD2. Germline lookup yields CDR1 SGHTA and CDR2 FQGNSA. The junction had 5 bases not matched to a gene; V was cut back by 2 bases and J by 5 bases. The CDR3 runs to 14 residues. CDR3 residues: CASSLPGGHNEQYF. CDR3 coding DNA: TGTGCCAGCAGCTTACCGGGAGGGCACAACGAGCAGTACTTC.